These 31 T cell receptor beta chains share one sample of origin, sequenced in a study of T-cell memory formation after mild COVID-19. TCRdb used MiXCR to reprocess the 5' RACE reads, holding one entry per CDR3 protein. Here the sample spans around 35,000 distinct CDR3 sequences, 7.7% being singletons. The source material was PBMCs or a T cell subset sorted from them (not recorded which). These receptor sequences come from a man aged 18 to 35 who had mild COVID-19 (a few samples of this study predate the infection). Cell type and time point are not known.

The table lists this clonotype with many counts. The rearrangement uses TRBV6-5 and TRBJ1-1; TRBD1 might be the D (5 bases). Per germline, CDR1 MNHEY and CDR2 SVGAGI. The length of the CDR3 is 14 residues. The germline V and J ends were trimmed by 2 bases and 1 base, with 8 bases remaining between them. The CDR3 protein is CASSYRTSNTEAFF. CDR3 DNA: TGTGCCAGCAGTTACCGGACATCGAACACTGAAGCTTTCTTT.

At least ten counts were recorded for this clonotype. The V call is TRBV6-4, the J call TRBJ2-3, with TRBD2 as a possible D gene (7 bases). The ends were cut back, 2 bases at V and 4 bases at J, with 13 bases in the middle. Germline-derived CDR1 and CDR2 are MRHNA and SNTAGT. CDR3 length equals 15 residues. The CDR3 nucleotides are TGTGCCAGCAGTGACGAGGGGGGGGCCGCAGATACGCAGTATTTT. It is translated as CASSDEGGAADTQYF.

This clonotype was counted at least ten times. The chain is built from TRBV11-2 and TRBJ2-5, with 8 bases aligning to TRBD2. Germline lookup yields CDR1 SGHAT and CDR2 FQNNGV. This CDR3 spans 15 amino acids. Trimming took 3 bases from V and 1 from J; bases not matched to a gene: 4. CDR3 nucleotide sequence: TGTGCCAGCAGCTTGGGGCGGGGGGCCCAAGAGACCCAGTACTTC. This gives the protein CASSLGRGAQETQYF.

This chain links TRBV4-3 with TRBJ2-5; TRBD2 matches at 7 bases. The germline V gene has CDR1 LGHNA and CDR2 YSLEER. The CDR3 totals 16 residues. The junction had 9 bases not matched to a gene; V was cut back by 4 bases and J by 1 base. CDR3 sequence reads: CASSRTVGGIQETQYF. CDR3 bases: TGCGCCAGCAGCCGGACGGTGGGAGGGATCCAAGAGACCCAGTACTTC.

This clonotype was seen repeatedly, ten times or more. J is TRBJ2-3 and V is TRBV29-1; tentatively, D is TRBD1 (6 bases). V lost 0 bases to trimming and J lost 6 bases, with 10 bases between them. From germline, CDR1 is SQVTM and CDR2 ANQGSEA. The CDR3 is 13 amino acids. The CDR3: CSVEDGGSDTQYF. As DNA, the CDR3 is TGCAGCGTTGAAGATGGGGGCTCGGATACGCAGTATTTT.

There are a few counts of this clonotype. The chain joins TRBV2 to TRBJ1-2; 8 positions match TRBD1. V lost 2 bases and J lost 7; bases outside the gene matches: 9. Germline lookup yields CDR1 SNHLY and CDR2 FYNNEI. The CDR3 length is 15 residues. For the CDR3, the DNA is TGTGCCAGCAGTGAACGGGTGGCAGGGGGCAGTGGCTACACCTTC. Protein product: CASSERVAGGSGYTF.

This clonotype was seen at least ten times. The chain is built from TRBV7-8 and TRBJ2-7, with 7 bases lining up with TRBD1. V lost 4 bases and J lost 8; bases outside the gene matches: 11. Germline V gene data show CDR1 as SGHVS and CDR2 as FQNEAQ. The CDR3 length is 14 residues. CDR3 in amino acids: CASSSARGLYQQYF. Here the CDR3 DNA reads TGTGCCAGCAGCTCAGCCAGGGGGTTGTACCAGCAGTACTTC.

Many counts were recorded for this clonotype. The gene calls are TRBV7-8 and TRBJ1-1, with 12 bases aligning to TRBD1. The V and J ends lost 0 bases and 12 bases, in that order; junction bases with no gene match: 2. The CDR3 contains 13 residues. Germline CDR1 and CDR2: SGHVS and FQNEAQ. The CDR3 region has the DNA TGTGCCAGCAGCTTAGCGGGACAGGGGGCGTCTTTCTTT. This codes for CASSLAGQGASFF.

The chain employs TRBV7-2 and TRBJ2-5; perhaps TRBD1 as D (7 bases). The CDR3 is 17 amino acids. V lost 5 bases and J 2 bases, leaving 21 bases between the germline ends. Germline V gene sequence: CDR1 SGHTA, CDR2 FQGNSA. The CDR3 protein is CASSGGGWGDSQETQYF. The CDR3 DNA sequence: TGTGCCAGCAGCGGAGGGGGCTGGGGGGACTCTCAAGAGACCCAGTACTTC.

As to this clonotype: Germline and junction disagree at one end, which may indicate a read error. V usage is TRBV7-9 and J usage is TRBJ1-1, with a tentative D call TRBD1 (6 bases). The CDR3 is made up of 13 amino acids. From germline, CDR1 is SEHNR and CDR2 FQNEAQ (reference sequence). In DNA form, the CDR3 reads TGCTTTGGGGGCTCTAATAGGGGCACTGAAGCTTTCTTT. It yields the protein CFGGSNRGTEAFF.

This clonotype was counted at least ten times. The gene calls are TRBV19 and TRBJ1-5; unclear D gene. The CDR3 is 14 amino acids. V dropped 3 bases and J dropped 5 bases, with 11 bases sitting between them. Germline-derived CDR1 and CDR2 are LNHDA and SQIVND (reference sequence). CDR3 sequence: CASSISRRDQPQHF. The CDR3 region has the DNA TGTGCCAGTAGTATCTCCAGGAGGGATCAGCCCCAGCATTTT.

This clonotype occurred many times. The chain recombines TRBV5-1 with TRBJ1-1; the D gene is possibly TRBD1 (5 bases). Between the trimmed V and J ends, which lost 10 bases and 2 bases, there was a span of 18 bases. Germline V gene lookup returns CDR1 SGHRS and CDR2 YFSETQ. CDR3 length: 14 residues. Written as DNA, the CDR3 is TGCGCCTCGAGGGGACCGGGACGTAACACTGAAGCTTTCTTT. It yields the protein CASRGPGRNTEAFF.

As regards this clonotype: A much larger clone is a single base away; this may be a read error. The chain joins TRBV15 to TRBJ1-2; tentatively, D is TRBD1 (5 bases). Germline V CDR1 and CDR2: LNHNV, YYDKDF (reference sequence). The CDR3 runs to 13 residues. The CDR3 protein is CDTSSDSGYGYTF. In DNA form, the CDR3 reads TGTGACACCAGCAGTGACAGCGGCTATGGCTACACCTTC.

There are many counts of this clonotype. The chain carries TRBV20-1 and TRBJ2-3; possible D gene TRBD2, 5 bases. This CDR3 is 12 amino acids long. V lost 4 bases and J 4 bases, leaving 9 bases between the germline ends. Looked up from germline, CDR1 is DFQATT and CDR2 is SNEGSKA (reference sequence). In DNA form, the CDR3 reads TGCAGTGCTAACGGGATCGCAGATACGCAGTATTTT. Translation: CSANGIADTQYF.

This clonotype was observed at least ten times. The V gene is TRBV5-1, the J gene TRBJ2-2; 7 positions match TRBD1. The germline CDR1 and CDR2 sequences are SGHRS and YFSETQ. CDR3 length equals 15 residues. V lost 4 bases to trimming and J lost 4 bases; unmatched junction nucleotides: 7. CDR3 protein: CASSTSTGSTGELFF. CDR3 nucleotides: TGCGCCAGCAGCACCTCGACAGGGAGCACCGGGGAGCTGTTTTTT.

Many counts were recorded for this clonotype. This chain uses TRBV5-6 with TRBJ2-3, with D perhaps TRBD2 (7 bases). Germline assignment: CDR1 SGHDT and CDR2 YYEEEE. V gave up 2 bases and J gave up 1 base, with 8 bases separating them. This CDR3 contains 14 residues. CDR3 in DNA: TGTGCCAGCAGCTTCGGGGGGCGCACAGATACGCAGTATTTT. This sequence encodes CASSFGGRTDTQYF.

This clonotype appeared many times. This chain joins TRBV28 and TRBJ2-2; D call uncertain. Germline V gene lookup returns CDR1 MDHEN and CDR2 SYDVKM. The V gene lost 6 bases and the J gene lost 4 bases, with 6 bases spanning the gap. CDR3 length equals 12 residues. CDR3 DNA: TGTGCCAGCAGCGTCATCACCGGGGAGCTGTTTTTT. Protein product: CASSVITGELFF. Complete variable domain (other parts from reference TRBV28 and TRBJ2-2): DVKVTQSSRYLVKRTGEKVFLECVQDMDHENMFWYRQDPGLGLRLIYFSYDVKMKEKGDIPEGYSVSREKKERFSLILESASTNQTSMYLCASSVITGELFFGEGSRLTVL.

This clonotype has more than one count but fewer than ten. This rearrangement joins TRBV5-8 to TRBJ2-4; 7 bases align to TRBD1. The CDR3 is 17 amino acids. Germline values: CDR1 SGHTS, CDR2 YDEGEE. The trim removed 4 bases at V and 0 bases at J, leaving 10 bases unmatched. The CDR3 is CASSPRTGKLAKNIQYF. CDR3 DNA: TGTGCCAGCAGCCCAAGGACAGGAAAACTAGCCAAAAACATTCAGTACTTC.

At least ten counts were recorded for this clonotype. The chain employs TRBV9 and TRBJ2-3; 9 nucleotides match TRBD1. Germline values: CDR1 SGDLS, CDR2 YYNGEE. The junction had 3 bases not matched to a gene; V was cut back by 4 bases and J by 3 bases. The CDR3 length is 14 residues. CDR3 coding DNA: TGTGCCAGCAGCCGGGACAGGGTAACAGATACGCAGTATTTT. This sequence encodes CASSRDRVTDTQYF.

The V call is TRBV27, the J call TRBJ1-2; D unresolved. CDR3 length equals 16 residues. Germline V gene sequence: CDR1 MNHEY, CDR2 SMNVEV (reference sequence). V was pared by 6 bases and J by 0 bases, with 17 bases between. The CDR3 is CASRGLWGEPNYGYTF. CDR3 coding DNA: TGTGCCAGCAGGGGATTGTGGGGAGAGCCTAACTATGGCTACACCTTC.

The table lists this clonotype with many counts. This sequence joins TRBV18 and TRBJ2-7; D not certain. Germline CDR1 is KGHSH and CDR2 is LQKENI. The CDR3 spans 16 residues. The V gene lost 6 bases and the J gene lost 0 bases, with 18 bases spanning the gap. CDR3 in amino acids: CASSLPRGRSSYEQYF. As DNA, the CDR3 is TGTGCCAGCTCCCTACCACGAGGACGGAGCTCCTACGAGCAGTACTTC.

This clonotype was seen repeatedly, ten times or more. The CDR3 DNA reads as TGTGCCAGCAGTGAAGCTGGCAGGGACCAGCCCCAGCATTTT. Protein: CASSEAGRDQPQHF. This chain uses TRBV2 with TRBJ1-5; maybe TRBD1 (5 bases). The V end lost 0 bases, the J end lost 7 bases, and 10 bases lay between the germline ends. This CDR3 contains 14 residues. CDR1 and CDR2 (germline): SNHLY, FYNNEI.

The chain links TRBV29-1 to TRBJ2-2; no clear D gene. This CDR3 contains 12 residues. Deletions cut 4 bases from V and 4 bases from J, with 7 bases between. The V gene's germline CDR1 is SQVTM and CDR2 ANQGSEA. CDR3 region: CSVGRLTGELFF. The DNA for the CDR3 is TGCAGCGTTGGCCGGCTCACCGGGGAGCTGTTTTTT.

This clonotype was observed a handful of times. The V and J genes are TRBV28 and TRBJ2-6, with 8 bases that match TRBD1. CDR3 length: 17 amino acids. The germline V gene has CDR1 MDHEN and CDR2 SYDVKM. Trimming took 6 bases from V and 0 from J; bases not matched to a gene: 7. This CDR3 reads CASRSGQGFSGANVLTF. As DNA, the CDR3 is TGTGCCAGCAGGTCCGGACAGGGATTCTCTGGGGCCAACGTCCTGACTTTC.

This clonotype was recorded many times. The chain employs TRBV20-1 and TRBJ1-3, with 7 bases fitting TRBD1. V lost 3 bases and J lost 0; bases outside the gene matches: 5. Germline loops: CDR1 DFQATT, CDR2 SNEGSKA (reference sequence). CDR3 length equals 15 residues. CDR3 nucleotide sequence: TGCAGTGCTAGGACAGGGACCAACTCTGGAAACACCATATATTTT. Protein: CSARTGTNSGNTIYF.

A few counts support this clonotype. The CDR3 spells CASRGNRNTEAFF. In DNA form, the CDR3 reads TGTGCCAGCCGGGGGAACAGGAACACTGAAGCTTTCTTT. V usage is TRBV2 and J usage is TRBJ1-1, with D maybe TRBD1 (5 bases). Trimming took off 8 bases at V and 1 base at J, with 11 bases between the two ends. CDR1 is SNHLY and CDR2 is FYNNEI in the germline V gene. The CDR3 sequence is 13 residues long.

V gene TRBV2 combines with J gene TRBJ2-7, with D perhaps matching TRBD2 (5 bases). CDR1 is SNHLY, CDR2 FYNNEI, per germline. The ends were cut back, 7 bases at V and 3 bases at J, with 16 bases in the middle. CDR3 length: 14 amino acids. This CDR3 is CASKDSGRVYEQYF. DNA of the CDR3: TGTGCCAGCAAAGACTCGGGGAGAGTCTACGAGCAGTACTTC.

This clonotype was seen a handful of times. V is TRBV30 and J is TRBJ1-6; no reliable D call. CDR1 is GTSNPN and CDR2 is SVGIG in the germline V gene (reference sequence). The CDR3 consists of 14 residues. Trimming left V 2 bases short and J 1 base short, with 6 bases between. CDR3 DNA: TGTGCCTGGAGTAGGAGATCCTATAATTCACCCCTCCACTTT. This sequence encodes CAWSRRSYNSPLHF.

This chain joins TRBV30 and TRBJ2-7, with 8 bases matching TRBD2. CDR1 GTSNPN and CDR2 SVGIG come from the germline V gene (reference sequence). The CDR3 length is 16 residues. V lost 2 bases and J lost 6; bases outside the gene matches: 15. The CDR3 bases are TGTGCCTGGAGTTCGGGCGAGCCGGGGGGGCCGGGCGAGCAGTACTTC. This codes for CAWSSGEPGGPGEQYF.

This clonotype showed up many times. V usage is TRBV20-1 and J usage is TRBJ2-7, with D perhaps matching TRBD1 (5 bases). V dropped 4 bases and J dropped 4 bases, with 17 bases sitting between them. This CDR3 spans 14 amino acids. The germline V gene has CDR1 DFQATT and CDR2 SNEGSKA (reference sequence). The CDR3 loop reads CSAISNQGSYEQYV. The CDR3 DNA reads TGCAGTGCTATATCGAATCAGGGTTCTTACGAGCAGTACGTC.

There are a few counts of this clonotype. The CDR3 DNA follows: TGTGCCAGCAGGAGTTGGCGGGGGGAGACCGGGGAGCTGTTTTTT. Its protein is CASRSWRGETGELFF. The rearrangement links TRBV6-2 or TRBV6-3 to TRBJ2-2; 8 bases fit TRBD2. CDR1 is MNHEY, CDR2 SVGEGT, per germline. With V trimmed by 6 bases and J by 5 bases, 8 bases remained unmatched. This CDR3 contains 15 residues.